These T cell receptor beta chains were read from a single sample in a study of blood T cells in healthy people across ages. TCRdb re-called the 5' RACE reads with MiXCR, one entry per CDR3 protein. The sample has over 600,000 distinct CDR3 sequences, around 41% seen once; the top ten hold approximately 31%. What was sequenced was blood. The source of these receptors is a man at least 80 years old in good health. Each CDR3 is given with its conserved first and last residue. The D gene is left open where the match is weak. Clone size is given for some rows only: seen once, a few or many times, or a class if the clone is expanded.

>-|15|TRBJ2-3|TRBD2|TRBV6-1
CASSATSGGTDTQYF
TGTGCCAGCAGTGCGACTAGCGGGGGCACAGATACGCAGTATTTT
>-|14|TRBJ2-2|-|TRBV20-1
CSAQTSGDTGELFF
TGCAGTGCCCAGACCTCAGGCGACACCGGGGAGCTGTTTTTT
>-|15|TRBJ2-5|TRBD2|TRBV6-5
CASSYSIAGGETQYF
TGTGCCAGCAGTTATTCCATAGCGGGGGGGGAGACCCAGTACTTC
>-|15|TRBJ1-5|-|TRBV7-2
CASSLSLDGNQPQHF
TGTGCCAGCAGCTTATCTCTGGATGGCAATCAGCCCCAGCATTTT
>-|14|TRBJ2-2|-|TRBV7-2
CASTSYVNTGELFF
TGTGCCAGCACCTCTTACGTGAACACCGGGGAGCTGTTTTTT
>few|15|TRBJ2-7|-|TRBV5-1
CASSLGSAGVIVQYF
TGCGCCAGCAGCTTGGGTTCCGCAGGCGTGATTGTCCAGTACTTC
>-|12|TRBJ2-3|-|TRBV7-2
CASTPIVDMQYF
TGTGCCAGCACCCCTATAGTGGATATGCAGTATTTT
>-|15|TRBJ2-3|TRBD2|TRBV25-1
CASSEGSGSAGTQYF
TGTGCCAGCAGTGAGGGTAGCGGGAGTGCCGGTACGCAGTATTTT
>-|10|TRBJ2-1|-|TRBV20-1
CSARLSEQFF
TGCAGTGCTAGACTAAGTGAGCAGTTCTTC
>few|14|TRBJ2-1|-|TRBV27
CASSLALGLDEQFF
TGTGCCAGCAGTTTGGCATTGGGGTTGGATGAGCAGTTCTTC
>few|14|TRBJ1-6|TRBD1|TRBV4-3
CASRDRGSNSPLHF
TGCGCCAGCAGGGACAGGGGTTCTAATTCACCCCTCCACTTT
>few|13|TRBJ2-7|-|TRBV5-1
CASSLLGSYEQYF
TGTGCCAGCAGCTTACTGGGGTCCTACGAGCAGTACTTC
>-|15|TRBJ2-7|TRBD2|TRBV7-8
CASSPQTSSATEQYF
TGTGCCAGCAGCCCCCAGACTAGCAGTGCTACCGAGCAGTACTTC
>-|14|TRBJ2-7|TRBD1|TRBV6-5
CASTGPDRPYEQYF
TGTGCCAGCACCGGCCCGGACAGGCCCTACGAGCAGTACTTC
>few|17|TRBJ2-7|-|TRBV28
CASTSSAAGRNTYEQYF
TGTGCCAGCACCTCTTCAGCGGCGGGACGAAACACCTACGAGCAGTACTTC
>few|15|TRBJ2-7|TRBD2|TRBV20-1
CSAREGAGGNHEQYF
TGCAGTGCTAGAGAAGGTGCGGGAGGTAACCACGAGCAGTACTTC
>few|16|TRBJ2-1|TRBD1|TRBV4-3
CASSQGQASSYNEQFF
TGCGCCAGCAGCCAGGGACAGGCGAGCTCCTACAATGAGCAGTTCTTC
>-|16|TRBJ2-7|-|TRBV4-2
CASSQPSTDRPYEQYF
TGTGCCAGCAGCCAACCGTCGACGGACAGACCCTACGAGCAGTACTTC
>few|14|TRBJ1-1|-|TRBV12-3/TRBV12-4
CASSKQGGRTEAFF
TGTGCCAGCAGTAAACAGGGAGGGCGCACTGAAGCTTTCTTT
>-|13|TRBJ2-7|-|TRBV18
CASSPLGVGEQYF
TGTGCCAGCTCACCTTTAGGGGTAGGTGAGCAGTACTTC
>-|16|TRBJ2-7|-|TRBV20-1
CSARGLAALASYEQYF
TGCAGTGCTAGAGGCCTCGCGGCATTGGCCTCCTACGAGCAGTACTTC
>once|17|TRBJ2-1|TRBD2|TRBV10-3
CAISVASGGVGYNEQFF
TGTGCCATCAGTGTAGCTAGCGGGGGGGTAGGCTACAATGAGCAGTTCTTC
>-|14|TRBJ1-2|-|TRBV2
CASSTVSGSFGYTF
TGTGCCAGCAGCACCGTCAGCGGGAGCTTTGGCTACACCTTC
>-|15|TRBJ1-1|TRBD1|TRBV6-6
CASRQQGRGDTEAFF
TGTGCCAGCAGACAACAGGGGCGGGGGGACACTGAAGCTTTCTTT
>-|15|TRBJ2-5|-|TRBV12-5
CASGLGQTYQETQYF
TGTGCTAGTGGTTTGGGACAGACGTACCAAGAGACCCAGTACTTC
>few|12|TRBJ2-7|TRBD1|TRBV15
CATSRTGEEQYF
TGTGCCACCAGCAGGACAGGGGAAGAGCAGTACTTC
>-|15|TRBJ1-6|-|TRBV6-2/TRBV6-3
CASSPQGYGNSPLHF
TGTGCCAGCAGTCCACAGGGATACGGTAATTCACCCCTCCACTTT
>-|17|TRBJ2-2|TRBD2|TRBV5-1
CASSLPLAGANTGELFF
TGCGCCAGCAGCTTGCCTCTAGCGGGCGCGAACACCGGGGAGCTGTTTTTT
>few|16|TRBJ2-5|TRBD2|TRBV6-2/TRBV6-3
CASSSGLAGERETQYF
TGTGCCAGCAGTTCCGGACTAGCGGGAGAGAGGGAGACCCAGTACTTC
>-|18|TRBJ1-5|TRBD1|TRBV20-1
CSARAPGGPGGGNQPQHF
TGCAGTGCTAGAGCGCCGGGGGGCCCAGGGGGAGGAAATCAGCCCCAGCATTTT
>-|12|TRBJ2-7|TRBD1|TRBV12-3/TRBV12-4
CASSSTGPKQYF
TGTGCCAGCAGTTCGACAGGGCCCAAGCAGTACTTC
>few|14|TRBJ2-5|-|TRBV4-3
CASSQEPTQETQYF
TGCGCCAGCAGCCAAGAGCCTACCCAAGAGACCCAGTACTTC
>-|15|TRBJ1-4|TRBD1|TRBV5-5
CASSNRDSPNEKLFF
TGTGCCAGCAGCAATAGGGACAGTCCCAATGAAAAACTGTTTTTT
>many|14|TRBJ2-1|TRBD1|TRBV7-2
CASSSGQGLNEQFF
TGTGCCAGCAGCTCGGGACAGGGATTGAATGAGCAGTTCTTC
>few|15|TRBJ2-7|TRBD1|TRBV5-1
CASSLGTGSTAEQYF
TGCGCCAGCAGCTTGGGGACAGGGAGTACGGCCGAGCAGTACTTC
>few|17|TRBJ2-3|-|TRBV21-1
CASSKRGQGAGVDTQYF
TGTGCCAGCAGCAAAAGGGGACAGGGGGCTGGAGTAGATACGCAGTATTTT
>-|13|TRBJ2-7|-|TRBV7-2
CASSSFRGWEQYF
TGTGCCAGCAGCTCCTTCAGGGGTTGGGAGCAGTACTTC
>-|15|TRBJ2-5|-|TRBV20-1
CSAETDKGKWETQYF
TGCAGTGCCGAAACCGACAAGGGGAAGTGGGAGACCCAGTACTTC
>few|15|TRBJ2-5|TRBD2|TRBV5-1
CASSWTSGNQETQYF
TGCGCCAGCAGCTGGACTAGCGGGAACCAAGAGACCCAGTACTTC
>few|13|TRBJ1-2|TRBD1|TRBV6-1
CASSDGTVFGYTF
TGTGCCAGCAGTGACGGGACAGTCTTTGGCTACACCTTC
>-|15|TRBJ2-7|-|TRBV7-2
CASSFGQSSYNEQYF
TGTGCCAGCAGCTTTGGGCAGAGCTCCTACAATGAGCAGTACTTC
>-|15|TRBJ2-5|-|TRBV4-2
CASSPRGGFQETQYF
TGTGCCAGCAGCCCACGTGGAGGGTTCCAAGAGACCCAGTACTTC
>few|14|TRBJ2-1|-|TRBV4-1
CASSQARVNYEQFF
TGCGCCAGCAGCCAAGCCCGGGTTAACTATGAGCAGTTCTTC
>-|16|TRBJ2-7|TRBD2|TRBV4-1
CASSQDFTSGRYEQYF
TGCGCCAGCAGCCAAGATTTCACTAGCGGGAGGTACGAGCAGTACTTC
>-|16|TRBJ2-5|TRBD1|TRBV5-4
CASSLDWTGVQETQYF
TGTGCCAGCAGCTTGGACTGGACAGGGGTCCAAGAGACCCAGTACTTC
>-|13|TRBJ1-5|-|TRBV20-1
CSVRDGTRLAQHF
TGCAGTGTTAGAGATGGGACCCGATTAGCCCAGCATTTT
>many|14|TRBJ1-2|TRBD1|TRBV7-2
CASSGQQGNYGYTF
TGTGCCAGCAGCGGTCAACAGGGGAACTATGGCTACACCTTC
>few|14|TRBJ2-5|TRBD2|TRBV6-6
CASERDSSSTGQYF
TGTGCCAGCGAGCGGGACTCATCTTCTACGGGGCAGTACTTC
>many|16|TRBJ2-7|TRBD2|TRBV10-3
CAISARSGTRSHEQYF
TGTGCCATCAGTGCTCGTTCCGGGACTAGGTCCCACGAGCAGTACTTC
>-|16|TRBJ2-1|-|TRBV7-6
CASSDTPEVSYNEQFF
TGTGCCAGCAGCGATACCCCGGAGGTCTCCTACAATGAGCAGTTCTTC
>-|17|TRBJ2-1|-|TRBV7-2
CASIQNSGTKTYNEQFF
TGTGCCAGCATCCAAAACTCCGGGACAAAAACCTACAATGAGCAGTTCTTC
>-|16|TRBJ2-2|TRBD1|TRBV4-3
CASSQGTGANTGELFF
TGCGCCAGCAGCCAGGGGACAGGGGCGAACACCGGGGAGCTGTTTTTT
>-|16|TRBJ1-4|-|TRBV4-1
CASSQESAGVNEKLFF
TGCGCCAGCAGCCAAGAGTCGGCAGGGGTTAATGAAAAACTGTTTTTT
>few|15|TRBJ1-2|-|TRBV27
CASMTFGGANYGYTF
TGTGCCAGCATGACATTTGGGGGGGCGAACTATGGCTACACCTTC
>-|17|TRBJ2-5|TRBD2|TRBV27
CASSRTLAGGRYNEQYF
TGTGCCAGCAGTCGCACCTTGGCGGGAGGCCGGTACAATGAGCAGTACTTC